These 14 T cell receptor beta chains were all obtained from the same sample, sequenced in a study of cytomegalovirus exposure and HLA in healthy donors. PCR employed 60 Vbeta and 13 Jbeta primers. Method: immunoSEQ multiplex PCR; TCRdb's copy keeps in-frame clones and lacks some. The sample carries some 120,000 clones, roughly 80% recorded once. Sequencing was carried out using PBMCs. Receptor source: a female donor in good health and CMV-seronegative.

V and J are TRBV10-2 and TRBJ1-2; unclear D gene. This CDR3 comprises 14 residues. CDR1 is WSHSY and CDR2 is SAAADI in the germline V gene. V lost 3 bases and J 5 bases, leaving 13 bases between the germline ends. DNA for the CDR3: TGCGCCAGCAGTGACGTCGGGAAAAGATATGGCTACACCTTC. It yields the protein CASSDVGKRYGYTF.

The CDR3 DNA reads TGTGCCAGCAGCCAGCTAGGGGCCCAGTACTTC. Amino acid sequence: CASSQLGAQYF. The V gene is TRBV14, the J gene TRBJ2-5; D is perhaps TRBD1 (5 bases). Germline values: CDR1 SGHDN, CDR2 FVKESK. The CDR3 is 11 residues long. Deletions cut 3 bases from V and 9 bases from J, with 8 bases between.

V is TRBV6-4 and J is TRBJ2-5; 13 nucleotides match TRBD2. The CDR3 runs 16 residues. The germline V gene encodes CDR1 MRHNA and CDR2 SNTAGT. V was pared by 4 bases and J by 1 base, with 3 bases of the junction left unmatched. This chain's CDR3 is CASSAGTSGAQETQYF. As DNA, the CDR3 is TGTGCCAGCAGTGCCGGGACTAGCGGGGCCCAAGAGACCCAGTACTTC.

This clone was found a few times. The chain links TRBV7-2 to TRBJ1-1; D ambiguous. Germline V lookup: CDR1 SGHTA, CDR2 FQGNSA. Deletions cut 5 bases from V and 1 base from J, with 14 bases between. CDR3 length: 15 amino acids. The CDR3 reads CASSGAARRNTEAFF. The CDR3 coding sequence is TGTGCCAGCAGCGGAGCGGCACGGAGGAACACTGAAGCTTTCTTT.

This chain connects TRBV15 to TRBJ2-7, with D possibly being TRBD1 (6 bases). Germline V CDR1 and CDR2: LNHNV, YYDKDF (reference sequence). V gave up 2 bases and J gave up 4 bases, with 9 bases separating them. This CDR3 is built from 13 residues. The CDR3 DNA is TGTGCCACCAGCAGAAAGCAGGGGTACGAGCAGTACTTC. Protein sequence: CATSRKQGYEQYF. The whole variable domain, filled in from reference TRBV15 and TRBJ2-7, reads DAMVIQNPRYQVTQFGKPVTLSCSQTLNHNVMYWYQQKSSQAPKLLFHYYDKDFNNEADTPDNFQSRRPNTSFCFLDIRSPGLGDTAMYLCATSRKQGYEQYFGPGTRLTVT.

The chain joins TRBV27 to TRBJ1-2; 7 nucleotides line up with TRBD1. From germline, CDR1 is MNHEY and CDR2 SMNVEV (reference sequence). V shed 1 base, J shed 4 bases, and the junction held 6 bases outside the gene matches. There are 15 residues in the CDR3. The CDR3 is CASSLFAGTAYGYTF. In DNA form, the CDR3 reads TGTGCCAGCAGTTTATTTGCTGGGACAGCCTATGGCTACACCTTC.

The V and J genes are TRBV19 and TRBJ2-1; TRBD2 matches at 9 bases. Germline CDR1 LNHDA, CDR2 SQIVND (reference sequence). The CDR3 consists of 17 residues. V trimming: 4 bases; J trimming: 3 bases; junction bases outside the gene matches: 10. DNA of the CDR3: TGTGCCAGTAGTAACCCCCCATGGCGGGGGGGCTACAATGAGCAGTTCTTC. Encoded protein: CASSNPPWRGGYNEQFF.

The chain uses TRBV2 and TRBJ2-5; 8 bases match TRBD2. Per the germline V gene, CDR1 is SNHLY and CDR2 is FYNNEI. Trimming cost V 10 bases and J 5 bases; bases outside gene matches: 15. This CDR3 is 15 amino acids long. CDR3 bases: TGTGCCACCTCCCGGGAGGGGGTGAGGAGGGAGACCCAGTACTTC. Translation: CATSREGVRRETQYF.

This CDR3 reads CASSRGQGRHNEQFF. CDR3 nucleotide sequence: TGTGCCAGCAGCAGGGGACAGGGGAGGCACAATGAGCAGTTCTTC. V is TRBV21-1 and J is TRBJ2-1; the DNA was not compared with TRBD1, the D call given in the table. TRBV21-1 constitutes a pseudogene. This CDR3 spans 15 amino acids.

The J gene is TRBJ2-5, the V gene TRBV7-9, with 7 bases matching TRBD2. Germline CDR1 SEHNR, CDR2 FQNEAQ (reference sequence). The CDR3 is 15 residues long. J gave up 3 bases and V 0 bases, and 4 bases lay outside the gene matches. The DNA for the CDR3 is TGTGCCAGCAGCTTAGCCCTGGGAGGGAAAGAGACCCAGTACTTC. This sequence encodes CASSLALGGKETQYF.

The chain's CDR3 is CASGPARDSSSYEQYF. CDR3 in DNA: TGTGCCAGCGGGCCGGCACGGGACAGTAGCTCCTACGAGCAGTACTTC. The V and J genes are TRBV5-5 and TRBJ2-7; 7 nucleotides align to TRBD1. The CDR3 runs to 16 residues. V shed 7 bases, J shed 0 bases, and the junction held 13 bases outside the gene matches. Germline V CDR1 and CDR2: SGHKS, YYEKEE (reference sequence).

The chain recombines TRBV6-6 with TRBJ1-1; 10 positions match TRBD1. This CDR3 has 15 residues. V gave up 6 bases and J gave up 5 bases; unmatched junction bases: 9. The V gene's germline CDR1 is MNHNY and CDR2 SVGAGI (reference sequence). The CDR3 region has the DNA TGTGCCAGCAGCCGGAAAGGGACAGGGGAAACTGAAGCTTTCTTT. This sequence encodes CASSRKGTGETEAFF.

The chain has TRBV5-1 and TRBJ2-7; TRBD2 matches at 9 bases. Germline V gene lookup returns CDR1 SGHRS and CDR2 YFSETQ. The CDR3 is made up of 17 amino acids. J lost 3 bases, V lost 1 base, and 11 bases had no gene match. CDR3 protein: CASSLIWVAGGNYEQYF. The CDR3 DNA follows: TGCGCCAGCAGCTTGATATGGGTTGCGGGAGGGAACTACGAGCAGTACTTC.

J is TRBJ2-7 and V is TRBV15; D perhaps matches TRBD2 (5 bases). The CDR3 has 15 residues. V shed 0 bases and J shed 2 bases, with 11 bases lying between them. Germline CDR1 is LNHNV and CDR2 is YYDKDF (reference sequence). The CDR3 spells CATSRDGGPTYEQYF. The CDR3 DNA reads TGTGCCACCAGCAGAGATGGCGGGCCTACCTACGAGCAGTACTTC.